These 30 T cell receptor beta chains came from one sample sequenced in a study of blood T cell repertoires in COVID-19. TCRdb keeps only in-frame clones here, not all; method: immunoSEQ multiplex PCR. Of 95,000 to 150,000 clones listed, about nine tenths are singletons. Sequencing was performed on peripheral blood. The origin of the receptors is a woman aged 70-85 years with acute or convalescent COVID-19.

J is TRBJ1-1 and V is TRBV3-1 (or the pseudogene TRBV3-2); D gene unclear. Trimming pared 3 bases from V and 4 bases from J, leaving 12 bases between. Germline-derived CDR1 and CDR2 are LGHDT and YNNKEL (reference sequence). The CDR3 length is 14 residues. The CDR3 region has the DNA TGTGCCAGCAGCCAGGGGAGGGCGGCCACTGAAGCTTTCTTT. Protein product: CASSQGRAATEAFF.

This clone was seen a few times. The CDR3 is CASSPITGTSGSYEQYF. DNA of the CDR3: TGTGCCAGCTCACCAATTACCGGGACTAGCGGCTCCTACGAGCAGTACTTC. The chain couples TRBV18 to TRBJ2-7, with TRBD2 identical over 11 bases. Germline loops: CDR1 KGHSH, CDR2 LQKENI. V was clipped by 2 bases and J by 0 bases; unmatched bases: 6. The CDR3 consists of 17 residues.

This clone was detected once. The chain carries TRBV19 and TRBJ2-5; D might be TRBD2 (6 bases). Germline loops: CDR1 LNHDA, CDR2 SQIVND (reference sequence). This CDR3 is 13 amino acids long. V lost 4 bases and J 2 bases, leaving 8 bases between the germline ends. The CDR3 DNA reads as TGTGCCAGTAGTAAGGCGGGGCAAGAGACCCAGTACTTC. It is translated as CASSKAGQETQYF.

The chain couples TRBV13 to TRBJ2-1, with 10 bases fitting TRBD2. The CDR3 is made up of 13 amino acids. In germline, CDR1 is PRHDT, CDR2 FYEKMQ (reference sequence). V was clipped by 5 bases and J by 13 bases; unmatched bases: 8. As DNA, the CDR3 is TGTGCCAGCAGCACAGGGGCTAGCGGGGGCCAGTTCTTC. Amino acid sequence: CASSTGASGGQFF.

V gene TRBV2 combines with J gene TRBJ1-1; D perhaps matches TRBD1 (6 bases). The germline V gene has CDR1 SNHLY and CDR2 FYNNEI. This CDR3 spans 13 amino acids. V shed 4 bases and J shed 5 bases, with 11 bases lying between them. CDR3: CASSAAGETEAFF. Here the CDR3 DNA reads TGTGCCAGCAGTGCCGCAGGGGAGACTGAAGCTTTCTTT. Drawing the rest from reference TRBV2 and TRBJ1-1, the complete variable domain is EPEVTQTPSHQVTQMGQEVILRCVPISNHLYFYWYRQILGQKVEFLVSFYNNEISEKSEIFDDQFSVERPDGSNFTLKIRSTKLEDSAMYFCASSAAGETEAFFGQGTRLTVV.

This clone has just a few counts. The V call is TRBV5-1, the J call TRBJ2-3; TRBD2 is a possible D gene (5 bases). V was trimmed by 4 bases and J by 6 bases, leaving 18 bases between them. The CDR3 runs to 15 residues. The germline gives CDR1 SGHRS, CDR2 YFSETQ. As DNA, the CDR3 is TGCGCCAGCAGCCCCAATACGGGGTCCGTGGATACGCAGTATTTT. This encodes CASSPNTGSVDTQYF.

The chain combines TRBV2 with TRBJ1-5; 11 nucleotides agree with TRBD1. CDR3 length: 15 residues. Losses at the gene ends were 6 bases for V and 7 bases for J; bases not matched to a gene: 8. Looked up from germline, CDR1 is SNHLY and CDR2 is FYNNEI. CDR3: CASRYGQGAGQPQHF. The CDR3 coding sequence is TGTGCCAGCAGGTACGGACAGGGGGCGGGCCAGCCCCAGCATTTT.

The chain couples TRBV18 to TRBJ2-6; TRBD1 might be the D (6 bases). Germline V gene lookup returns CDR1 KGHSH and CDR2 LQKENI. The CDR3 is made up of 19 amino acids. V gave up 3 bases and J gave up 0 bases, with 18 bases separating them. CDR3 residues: CASSPADRFALSGANVLTF. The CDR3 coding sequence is TGTGCCAGCTCACCGGCGGACAGATTCGCCCTCTCTGGGGCCAACGTCCTGACTTTC.

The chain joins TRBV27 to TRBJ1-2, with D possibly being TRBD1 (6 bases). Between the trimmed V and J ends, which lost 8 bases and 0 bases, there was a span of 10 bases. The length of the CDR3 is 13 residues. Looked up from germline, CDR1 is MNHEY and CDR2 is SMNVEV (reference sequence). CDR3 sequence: CASGTHANYGYTF. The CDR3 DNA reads TGTGCCAGCGGGACACACGCTAACTATGGCTACACCTTC.

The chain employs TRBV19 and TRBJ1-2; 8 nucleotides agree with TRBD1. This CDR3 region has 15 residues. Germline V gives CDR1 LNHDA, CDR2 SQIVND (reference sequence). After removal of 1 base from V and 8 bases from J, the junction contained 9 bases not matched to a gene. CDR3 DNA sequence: TGTGCCAGTAGTATAGGTGGACAGGGTCAAGGGGGCTACACCTTC. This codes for CASSIGGQGQGGYTF.

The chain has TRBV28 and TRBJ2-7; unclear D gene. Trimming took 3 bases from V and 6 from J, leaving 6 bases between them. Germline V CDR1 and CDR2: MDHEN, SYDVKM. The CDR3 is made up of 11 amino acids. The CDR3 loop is CASSFFLEQYF. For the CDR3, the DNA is TGTGCCAGCAGTTTCTTCCTCGAGCAGTACTTC.

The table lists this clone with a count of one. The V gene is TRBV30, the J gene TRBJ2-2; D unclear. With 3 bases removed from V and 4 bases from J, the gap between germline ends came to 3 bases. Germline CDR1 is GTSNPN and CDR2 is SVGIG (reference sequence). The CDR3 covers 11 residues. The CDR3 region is CAWRLTGELFF. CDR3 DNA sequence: TGTGCCTGGAGACTCACCGGGGAGCTGTTTTTT.

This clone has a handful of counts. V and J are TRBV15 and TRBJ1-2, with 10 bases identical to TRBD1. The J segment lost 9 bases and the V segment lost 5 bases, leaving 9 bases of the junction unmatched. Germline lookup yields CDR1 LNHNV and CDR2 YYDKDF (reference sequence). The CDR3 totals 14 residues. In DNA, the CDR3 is TGTGCCACCAGCGACAGGGGGCTTGTTATTAGCTACACCTTC. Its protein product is CATSDRGLVISYTF.

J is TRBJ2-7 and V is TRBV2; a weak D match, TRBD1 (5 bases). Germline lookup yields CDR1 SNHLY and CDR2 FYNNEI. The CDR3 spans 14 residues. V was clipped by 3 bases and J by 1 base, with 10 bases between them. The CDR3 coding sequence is TGTGCCAGCAGTGACCGAACAGGTTCCTACGAGCAGTACTTC. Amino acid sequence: CASSDRTGSYEQYF.

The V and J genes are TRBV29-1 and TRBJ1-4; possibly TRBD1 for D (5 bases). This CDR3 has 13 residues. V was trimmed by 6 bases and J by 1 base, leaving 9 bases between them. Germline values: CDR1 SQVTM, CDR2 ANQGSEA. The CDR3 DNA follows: TGCAGCGTGTCAGGGAAAACTAATGAAAAACTGTTTTTT. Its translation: CSVSGKTNEKLFF.

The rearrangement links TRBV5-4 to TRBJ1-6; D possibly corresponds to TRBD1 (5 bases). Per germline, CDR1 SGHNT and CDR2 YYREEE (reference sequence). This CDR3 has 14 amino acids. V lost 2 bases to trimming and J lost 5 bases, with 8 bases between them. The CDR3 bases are TGTGCCAGCAGCTTACCGGGGGATAATTCACCCCTCCACTTT. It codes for CASSLPGDNSPLHF.

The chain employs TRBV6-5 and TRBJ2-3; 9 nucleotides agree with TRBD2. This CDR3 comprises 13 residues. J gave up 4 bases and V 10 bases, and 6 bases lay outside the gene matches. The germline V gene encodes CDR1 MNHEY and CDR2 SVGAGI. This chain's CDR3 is CATSGAGPDTQYF. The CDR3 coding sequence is TGTGCCACTAGCGGGGCCGGCCCAGATACGCAGTATTTT.

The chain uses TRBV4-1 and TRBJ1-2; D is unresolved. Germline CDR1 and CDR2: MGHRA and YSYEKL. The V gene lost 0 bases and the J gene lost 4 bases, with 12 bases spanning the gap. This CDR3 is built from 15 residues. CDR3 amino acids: CASSQEESPGYGYTF. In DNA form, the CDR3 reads TGCGCCAGCAGCCAAGAAGAGTCTCCGGGCTATGGCTACACCTTC.

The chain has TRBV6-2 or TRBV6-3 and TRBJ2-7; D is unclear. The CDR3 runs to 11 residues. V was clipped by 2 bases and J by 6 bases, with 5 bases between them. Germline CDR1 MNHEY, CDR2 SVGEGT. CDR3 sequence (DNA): TGTGCCAGCAGTTACGGCGGCGAGCAGTACTTC. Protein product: CASSYGGEQYF.

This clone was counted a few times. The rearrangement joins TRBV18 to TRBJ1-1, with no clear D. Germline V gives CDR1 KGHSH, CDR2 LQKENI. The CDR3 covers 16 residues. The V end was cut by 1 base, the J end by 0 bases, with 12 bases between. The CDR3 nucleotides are TGTGCCAGCTCACCACGAACAGCACCTATGAACACTGAAGCTTTCTTT. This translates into CASSPRTAPMNTEAFF.

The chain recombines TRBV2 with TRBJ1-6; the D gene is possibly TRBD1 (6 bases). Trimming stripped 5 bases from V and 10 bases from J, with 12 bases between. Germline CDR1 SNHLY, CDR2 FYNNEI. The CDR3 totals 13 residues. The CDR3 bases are TGTGCCAGCAGTCTCTCAGGGGAGTCACCCCTCCACTTT. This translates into CASSLSGESPLHF.

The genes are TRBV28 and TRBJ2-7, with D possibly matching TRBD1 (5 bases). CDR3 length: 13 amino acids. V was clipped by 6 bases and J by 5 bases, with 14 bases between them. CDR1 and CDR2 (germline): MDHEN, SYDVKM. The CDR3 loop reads CASRRLQVDEQYF. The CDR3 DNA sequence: TGTGCCAGCAGGAGGCTACAGGTGGACGAGCAGTACTTC.

For the CDR3, the DNA is TGCGCCAGCAGCTTTACGGGGCGGACAGTCGTTGCACAGACCCAGTACTTC. It is translated as CASSFTGRTVVAQTQYF. The rearrangement links TRBV5-1 to TRBJ2-5, with D perhaps TRBD1 (6 bases). Germline CDR1 and CDR2: SGHRS and YFSETQ. The V and J ends lost 2 bases and 6 bases respectively, with 23 bases between them. The CDR3 covers 17 residues. The entire variable domain, with the rest obtained from reference TRBV5-1 and TRBJ2-5, is as follows: KAGVTQTPRYLIKTRGQQVTLSCSPISGHRSVSWYQQTPGQGLQFLFEYFSETQRNKGNFPGRFSGRQFSNSRSEMNVSTLELGDSALYLCASSFTGRTVVAQTQYFGPGTRLLVL.

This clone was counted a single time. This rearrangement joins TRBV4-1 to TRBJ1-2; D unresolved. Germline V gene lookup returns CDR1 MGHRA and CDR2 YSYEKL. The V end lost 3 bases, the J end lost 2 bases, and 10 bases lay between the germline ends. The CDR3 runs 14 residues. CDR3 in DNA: TGCGCCAGCAGCCAGGCTCCGAGGAACTATGGCTACACCTTC. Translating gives CASSQAPRNYGYTF.

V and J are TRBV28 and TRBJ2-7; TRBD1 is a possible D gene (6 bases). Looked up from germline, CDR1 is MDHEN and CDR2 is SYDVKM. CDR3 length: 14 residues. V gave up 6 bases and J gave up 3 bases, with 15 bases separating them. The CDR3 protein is CASSPEDSFYEQYF. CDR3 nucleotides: TGTGCCAGCAGCCCCGAGGACAGTTTCTACGAGCAGTACTTC.

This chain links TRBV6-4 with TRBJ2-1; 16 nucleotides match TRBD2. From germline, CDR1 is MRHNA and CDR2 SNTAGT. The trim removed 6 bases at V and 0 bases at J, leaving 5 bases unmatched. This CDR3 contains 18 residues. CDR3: CASSRGTSGGASYNEQFF. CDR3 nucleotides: TGTGCCAGCAGCAGAGGGACTAGCGGGGGGGCCTCCTACAATGAGCAGTTCTTC.

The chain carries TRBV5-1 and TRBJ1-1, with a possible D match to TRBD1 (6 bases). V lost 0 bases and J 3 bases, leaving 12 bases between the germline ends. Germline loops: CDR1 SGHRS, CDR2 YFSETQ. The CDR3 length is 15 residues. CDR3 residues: CASSLGGGADTEAFF. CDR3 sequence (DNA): TGCGCCAGCAGCTTGGGCGGGGGCGCGGACACTGAAGCTTTCTTT.

The CDR3: CSASPRVTGELFF. The CDR3 DNA is TGCAGTGCTAGTCCCAGGGTGACAGGGGAGCTGTTTTTT. The V gene is TRBV20-1, the J gene TRBJ2-2; a weak D match, TRBD1 (5 bases). The CDR3 covers 13 residues. The germline V and J ends were trimmed by 3 bases and 8 bases, with 13 bases remaining between them. Germline CDR1 is DFQATT and CDR2 is SNEGSKA (reference sequence).

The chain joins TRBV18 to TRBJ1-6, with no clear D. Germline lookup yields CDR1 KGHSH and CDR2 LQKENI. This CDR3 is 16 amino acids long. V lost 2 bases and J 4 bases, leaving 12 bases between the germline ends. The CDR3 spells CASSPYPPQYNSPLHF. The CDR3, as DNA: TGTGCCAGCTCACCATACCCACCACAATATAATTCACCCCTCCACTTT.

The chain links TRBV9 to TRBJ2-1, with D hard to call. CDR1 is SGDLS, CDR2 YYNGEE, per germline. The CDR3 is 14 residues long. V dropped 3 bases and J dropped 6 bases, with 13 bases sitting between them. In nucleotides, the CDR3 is TGTGCCAGCAGCGGAGAGGTCCGGATCAATGAGCAGTTCTTC. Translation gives CASSGEVRINEQFF. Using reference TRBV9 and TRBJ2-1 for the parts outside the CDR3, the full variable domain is DSGVTQTPKHLITATGQRVTLRCSPRSGDLSVYWYQQSLDQGLQFLIQYYNGEERAKGNILERFSAQQFPDLHSELNLSSLELGDSALYFCASSGEVRINEQFFGPGTRLTVL.